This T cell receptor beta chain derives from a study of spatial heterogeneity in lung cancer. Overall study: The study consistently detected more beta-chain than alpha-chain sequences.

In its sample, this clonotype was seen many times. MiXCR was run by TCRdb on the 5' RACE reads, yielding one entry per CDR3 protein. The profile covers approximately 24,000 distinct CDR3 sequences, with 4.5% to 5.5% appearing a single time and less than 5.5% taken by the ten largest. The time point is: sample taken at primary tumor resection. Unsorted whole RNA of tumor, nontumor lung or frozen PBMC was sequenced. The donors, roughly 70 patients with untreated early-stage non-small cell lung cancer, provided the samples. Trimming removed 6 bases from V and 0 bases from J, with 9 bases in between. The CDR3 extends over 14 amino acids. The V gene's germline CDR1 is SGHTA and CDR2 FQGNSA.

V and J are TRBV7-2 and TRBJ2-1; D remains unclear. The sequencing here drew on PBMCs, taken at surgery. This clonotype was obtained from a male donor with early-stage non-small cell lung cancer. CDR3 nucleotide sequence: TGTGCCAGCAGTCCGGAGACCTCCTACAATGAGCAGTTCTTC. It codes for CASSPETSYNEQFF.